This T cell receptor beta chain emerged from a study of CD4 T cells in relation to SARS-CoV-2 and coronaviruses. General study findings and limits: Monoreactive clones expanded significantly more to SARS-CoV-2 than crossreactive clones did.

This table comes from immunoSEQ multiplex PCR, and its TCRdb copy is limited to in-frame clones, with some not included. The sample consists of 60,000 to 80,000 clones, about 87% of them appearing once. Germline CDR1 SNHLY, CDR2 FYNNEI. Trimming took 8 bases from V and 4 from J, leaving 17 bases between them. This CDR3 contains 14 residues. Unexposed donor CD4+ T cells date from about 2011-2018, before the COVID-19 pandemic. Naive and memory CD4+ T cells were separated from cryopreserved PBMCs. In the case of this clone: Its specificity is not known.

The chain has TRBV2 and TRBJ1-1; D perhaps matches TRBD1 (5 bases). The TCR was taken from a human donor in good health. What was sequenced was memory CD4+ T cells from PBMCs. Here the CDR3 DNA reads TGTGCCAGCGGAGGATTGGCGGGGGGCACTGAAGCTTTCTTT. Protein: CASGGLAGGTEAFF.